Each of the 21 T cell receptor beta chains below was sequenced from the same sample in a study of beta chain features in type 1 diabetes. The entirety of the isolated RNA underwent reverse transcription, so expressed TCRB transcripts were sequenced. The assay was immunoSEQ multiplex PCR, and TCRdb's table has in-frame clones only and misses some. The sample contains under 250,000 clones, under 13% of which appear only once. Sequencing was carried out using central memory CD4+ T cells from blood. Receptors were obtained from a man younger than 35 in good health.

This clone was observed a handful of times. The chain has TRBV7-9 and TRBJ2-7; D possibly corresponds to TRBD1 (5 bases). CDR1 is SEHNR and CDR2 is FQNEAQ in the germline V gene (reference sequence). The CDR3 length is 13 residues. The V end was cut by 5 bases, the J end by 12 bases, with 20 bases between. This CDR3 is CASSAEVTGPGYF. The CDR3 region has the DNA TGTGCCAGCAGCGCAGAGGTTACAGGTCCAGGGTACTTC.

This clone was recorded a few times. The CDR3: CASSQGLTGGEETQYF. Here the CDR3 DNA reads TGTGCCAGCAGCCAAGGGCTGACGGGGGGGGAAGAGACCCAGTACTTC. The chain recombines TRBV4-2 with TRBJ2-5; TRBD2 agrees at 8 bases. CDR3 size: 16 residues. The ends lost 1 base at V and 3 bases at J; junction bases unmatched: 7. CDR1 and CDR2 from the germline V gene are LGHNA and YNFKEQ.

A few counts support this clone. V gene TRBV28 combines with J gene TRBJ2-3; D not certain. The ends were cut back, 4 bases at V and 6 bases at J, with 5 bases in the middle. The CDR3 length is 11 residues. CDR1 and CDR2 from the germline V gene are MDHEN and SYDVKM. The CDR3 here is CASSSEDTQYF. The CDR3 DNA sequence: TGTGCCAGCAGTTCGGAGGATACGCAGTATTTT.

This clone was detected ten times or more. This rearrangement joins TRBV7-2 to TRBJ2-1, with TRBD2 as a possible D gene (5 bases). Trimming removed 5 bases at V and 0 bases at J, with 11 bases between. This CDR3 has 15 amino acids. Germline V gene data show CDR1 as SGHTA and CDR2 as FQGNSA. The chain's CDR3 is CASSISAASYNEQFF. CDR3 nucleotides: TGTGCCAGCAGCATTTCAGCGGCCTCCTACAATGAGCAGTTCTTC.

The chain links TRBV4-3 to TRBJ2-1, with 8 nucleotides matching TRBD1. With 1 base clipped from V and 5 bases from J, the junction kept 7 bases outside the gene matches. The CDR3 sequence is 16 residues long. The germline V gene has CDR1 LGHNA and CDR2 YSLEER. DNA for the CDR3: TGCGCCAGCAGCCAAGGCAACAGGGGGACGGACAATGAGCAGTTCTTC. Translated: CASSQGNRGTDNEQFF.

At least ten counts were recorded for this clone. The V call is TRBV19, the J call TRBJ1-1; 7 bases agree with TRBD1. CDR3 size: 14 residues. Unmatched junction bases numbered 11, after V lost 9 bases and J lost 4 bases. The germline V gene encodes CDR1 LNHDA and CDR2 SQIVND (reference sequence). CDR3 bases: TGTGCCAGCCTAAGGGCCACAGGGGTCACTGAAGCTTTCTTT. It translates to CASLRATGVTEAFF.

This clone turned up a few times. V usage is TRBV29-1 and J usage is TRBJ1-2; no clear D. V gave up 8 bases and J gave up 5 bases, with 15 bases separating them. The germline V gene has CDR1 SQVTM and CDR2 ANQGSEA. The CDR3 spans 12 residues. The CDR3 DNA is TGCAGCTTTTTTGAGGATGGATATGGCTACACCTTC. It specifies CSFFEDGYGYTF.

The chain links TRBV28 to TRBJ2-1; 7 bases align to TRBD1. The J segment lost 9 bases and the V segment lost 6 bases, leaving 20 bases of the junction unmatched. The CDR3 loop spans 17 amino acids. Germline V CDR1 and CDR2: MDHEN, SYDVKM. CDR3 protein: CASRPATGLNGLGEQFF. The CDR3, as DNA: TGTGCCAGCAGACCAGCGACAGGGTTGAACGGGTTGGGTGAGCAGTTCTTC.

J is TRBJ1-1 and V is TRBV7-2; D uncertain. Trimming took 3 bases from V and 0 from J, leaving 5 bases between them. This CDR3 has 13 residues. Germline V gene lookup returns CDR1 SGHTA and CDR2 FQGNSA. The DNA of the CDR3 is TGTGCCAGCAGCTTTACACTGAACACTGAAGCTTTCTTT. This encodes CASSFTLNTEAFF.

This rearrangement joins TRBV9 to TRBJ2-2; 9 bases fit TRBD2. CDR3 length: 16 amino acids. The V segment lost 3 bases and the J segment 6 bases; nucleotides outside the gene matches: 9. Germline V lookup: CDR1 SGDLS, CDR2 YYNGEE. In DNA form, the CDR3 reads TGTGCCAGCAGCGAGCAACCGGGACTAGCCGCCGGGGAGCTGTTTTTT. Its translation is CASSEQPGLAAGELFF.

The CDR3 is CASSTPGHGETQYF. In DNA, the CDR3 is TGTGCCAGCAGTACCCCCGGACACGGAGAGACCCAGTACTTC. The genes are TRBV28 and TRBJ2-5, with TRBD1 as a possible D gene (5 bases). The CDR3 consists of 14 residues. Trimming stripped 5 bases from V and 4 bases from J, with 14 bases between. Germline loops: CDR1 MDHEN, CDR2 SYDVKM.

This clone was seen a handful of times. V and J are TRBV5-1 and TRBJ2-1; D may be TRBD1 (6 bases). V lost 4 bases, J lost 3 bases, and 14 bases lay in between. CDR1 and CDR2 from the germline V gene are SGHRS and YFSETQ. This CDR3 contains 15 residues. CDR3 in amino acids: CASSLDRPDYNEQFF. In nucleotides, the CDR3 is TGCGCCAGCAGCCTCGACAGGCCGGACTACAATGAGCAGTTCTTC.

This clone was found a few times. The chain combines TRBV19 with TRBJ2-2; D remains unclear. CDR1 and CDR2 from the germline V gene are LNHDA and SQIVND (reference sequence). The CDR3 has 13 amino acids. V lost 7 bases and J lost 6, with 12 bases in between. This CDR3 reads CASKHGHPGELFF. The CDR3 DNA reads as TGTGCCAGTAAGCACGGTCACCCCGGGGAGCTGTTTTTT.

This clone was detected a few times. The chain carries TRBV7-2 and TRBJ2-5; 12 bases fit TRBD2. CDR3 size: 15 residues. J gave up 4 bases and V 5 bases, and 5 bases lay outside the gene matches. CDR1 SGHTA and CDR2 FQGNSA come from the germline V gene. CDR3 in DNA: TGTGCCAGCAGCCGGGGACTAGCGGGTGGAGAGACCCAGTACTTC. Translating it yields CASSRGLAGGETQYF.

This chain's CDR3 is CASSFLNLGTDTQYF. In DNA form, the CDR3 reads TGCGCCAGCAGCTTTCTAAATCTCGGCACAGATACGCAGTATTTT. The V gene is TRBV5-1, the J gene TRBJ2-3; D ambiguous. Germline CDR1 reads SGHRS; CDR2 reads YFSETQ. V was cut by 2 bases and J by 1 base, with 11 bases left in between. This CDR3 has 15 amino acids.

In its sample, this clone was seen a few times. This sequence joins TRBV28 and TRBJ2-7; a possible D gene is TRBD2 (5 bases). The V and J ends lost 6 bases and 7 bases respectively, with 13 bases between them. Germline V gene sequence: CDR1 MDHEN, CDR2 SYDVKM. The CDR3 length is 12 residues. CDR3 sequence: CASRYLAEEQYF. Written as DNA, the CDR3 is TGTGCCAGCAGGTATCTAGCAGAAGAGCAGTACTTC.

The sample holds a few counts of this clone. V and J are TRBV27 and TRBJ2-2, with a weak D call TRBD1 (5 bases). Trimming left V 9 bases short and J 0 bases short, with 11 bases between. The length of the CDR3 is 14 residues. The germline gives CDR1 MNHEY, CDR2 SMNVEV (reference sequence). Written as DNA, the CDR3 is TGTGCCAGTGACAGCTCCTCGAACACCGGGGAGCTGTTTTTT. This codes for CASDSSSNTGELFF.

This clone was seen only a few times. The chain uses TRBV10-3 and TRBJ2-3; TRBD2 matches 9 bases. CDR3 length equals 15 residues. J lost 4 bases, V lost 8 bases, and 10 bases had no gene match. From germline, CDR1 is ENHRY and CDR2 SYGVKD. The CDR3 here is CAIGGLSGSADTQYF. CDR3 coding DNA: TGTGCCATCGGGGGCCTTAGCGGGAGTGCAGATACGCAGTATTTT.

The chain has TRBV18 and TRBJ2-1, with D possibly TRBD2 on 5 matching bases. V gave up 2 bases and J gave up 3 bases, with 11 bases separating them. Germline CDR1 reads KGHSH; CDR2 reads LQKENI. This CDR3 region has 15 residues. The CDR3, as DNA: TGTGCCAGCTCACCAGACGGGATGGGCTACAATGAGCAGTTCTTC. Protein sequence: CASSPDGMGYNEQFF.

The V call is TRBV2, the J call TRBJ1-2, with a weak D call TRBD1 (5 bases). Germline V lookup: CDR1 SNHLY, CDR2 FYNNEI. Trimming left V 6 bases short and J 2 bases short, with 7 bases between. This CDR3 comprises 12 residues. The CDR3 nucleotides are TGTGCCAGCAGGAGACAGAACTATGGCTACACCTTC. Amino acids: CASRRQNYGYTF.

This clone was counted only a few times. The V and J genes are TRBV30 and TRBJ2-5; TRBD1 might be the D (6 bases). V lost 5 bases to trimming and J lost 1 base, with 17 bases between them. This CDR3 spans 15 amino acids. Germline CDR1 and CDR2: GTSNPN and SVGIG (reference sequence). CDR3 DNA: TGTGCCTGGGGCCCCGACAGGATCGTCCAAGAGACCCAGTACTTC. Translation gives CAWGPDRIVQETQYF.